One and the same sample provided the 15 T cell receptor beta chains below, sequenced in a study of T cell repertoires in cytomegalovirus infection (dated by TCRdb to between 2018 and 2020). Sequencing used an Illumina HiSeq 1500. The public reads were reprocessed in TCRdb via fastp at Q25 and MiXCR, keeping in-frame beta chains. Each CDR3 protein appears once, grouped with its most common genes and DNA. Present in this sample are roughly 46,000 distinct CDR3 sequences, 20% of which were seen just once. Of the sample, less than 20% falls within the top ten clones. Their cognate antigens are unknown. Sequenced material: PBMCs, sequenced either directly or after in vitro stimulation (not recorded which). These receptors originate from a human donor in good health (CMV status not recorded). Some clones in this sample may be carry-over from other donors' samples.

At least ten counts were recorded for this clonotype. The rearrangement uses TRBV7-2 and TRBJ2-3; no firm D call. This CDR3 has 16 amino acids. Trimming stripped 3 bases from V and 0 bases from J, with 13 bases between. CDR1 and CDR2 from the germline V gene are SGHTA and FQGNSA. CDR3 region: CASSFLGRTSTDTQYF. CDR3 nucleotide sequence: TGTGCCAGCAGCTTCCTAGGCCGAACTAGCACAGATACGCAGTATTTT.

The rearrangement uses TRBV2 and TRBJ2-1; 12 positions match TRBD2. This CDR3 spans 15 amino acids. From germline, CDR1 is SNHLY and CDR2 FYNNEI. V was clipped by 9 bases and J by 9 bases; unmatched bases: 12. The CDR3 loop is CASKRLAGEVGEQFF. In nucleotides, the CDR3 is TGTGCCAGTAAAAGACTAGCGGGAGAAGTCGGTGAGCAGTTCTTC. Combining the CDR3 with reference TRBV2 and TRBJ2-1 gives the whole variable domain EPEVTQTPSHQVTQMGQEVILRCVPISNHLYFYWYRQILGQKVEFLVSFYNNEISEKSEIFDDQFSVERPDGSNFTLKIRSTKLEDSAMYFCASKRLAGEVGEQFFGPGTRLTVL.

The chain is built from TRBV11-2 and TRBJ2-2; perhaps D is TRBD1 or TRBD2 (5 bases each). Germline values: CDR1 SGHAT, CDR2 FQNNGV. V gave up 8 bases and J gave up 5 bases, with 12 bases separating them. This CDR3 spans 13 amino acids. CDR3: CASRGFFTGELFF. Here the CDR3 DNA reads TGTGCCAGCCGGGGCTTTTTTACCGGGGAGCTGTTTTTT.

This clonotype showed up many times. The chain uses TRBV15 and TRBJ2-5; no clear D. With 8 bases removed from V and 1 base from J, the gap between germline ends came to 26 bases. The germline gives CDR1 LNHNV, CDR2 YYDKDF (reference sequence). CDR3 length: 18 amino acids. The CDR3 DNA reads TGTGCCACCGCTGGCCCGCTTTCAAGGAGACTCGTCCAAGAGACCCAGTACTTC. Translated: CATAGPLSRRLVQETQYF. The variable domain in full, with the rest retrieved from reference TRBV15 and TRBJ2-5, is DAMVIQNPRYQVTQFGKPVTLSCSQTLNHNVMYWYQQKSSQAPKLLFHYYDKDFNNEADTPDNFQSRRPNTSFCFLDIRSPGLGDTAMYLCATAGPLSRRLVQETQYFGPGTRLLVL.

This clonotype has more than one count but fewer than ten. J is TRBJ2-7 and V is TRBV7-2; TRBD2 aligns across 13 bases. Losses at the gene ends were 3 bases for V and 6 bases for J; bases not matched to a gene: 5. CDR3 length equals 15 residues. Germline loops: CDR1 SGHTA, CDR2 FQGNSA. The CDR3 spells CASSFFGTSGVEQYF. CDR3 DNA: TGTGCCAGCAGCTTCTTCGGGACTAGCGGGGTCGAGCAGTACTTC.

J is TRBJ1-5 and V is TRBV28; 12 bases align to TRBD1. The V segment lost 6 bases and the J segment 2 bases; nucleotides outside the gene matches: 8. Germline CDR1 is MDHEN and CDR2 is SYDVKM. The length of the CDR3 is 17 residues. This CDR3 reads CASRWDRGPLGNQPQHF. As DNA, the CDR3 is TGTGCCAGCAGATGGGACAGGGGGCCTTTGGGCAATCAGCCCCAGCATTTT.

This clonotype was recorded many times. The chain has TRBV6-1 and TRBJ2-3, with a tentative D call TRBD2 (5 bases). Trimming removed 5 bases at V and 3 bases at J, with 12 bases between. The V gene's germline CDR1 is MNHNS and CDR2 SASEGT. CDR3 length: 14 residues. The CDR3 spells CASSPQLVTDTQYF. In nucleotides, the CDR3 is TGTGCCAGCAGTCCCCAACTAGTAACAGATACGCAGTATTTT.

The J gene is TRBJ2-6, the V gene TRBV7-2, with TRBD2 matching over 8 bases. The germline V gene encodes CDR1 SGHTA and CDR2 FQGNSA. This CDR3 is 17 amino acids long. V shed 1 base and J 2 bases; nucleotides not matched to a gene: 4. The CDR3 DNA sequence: TGTGCCAGCAGCTTAGTCGCGGGGGGAACTGGGGCCAACGTCCTGACTTTC. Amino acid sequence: CASSLVAGGTGANVLTF. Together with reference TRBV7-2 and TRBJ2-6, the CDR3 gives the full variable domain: GAGVSQSPSNKVTEKGKDVELRCDPISGHTALYWYRQSLGQGLEFLIYFQGNSAPDKSGLPSDRFSAERTGGSVSTLTIQRTQQEDSAVYLCASSLVAGGTGANVLTFGAGSRLTVL.

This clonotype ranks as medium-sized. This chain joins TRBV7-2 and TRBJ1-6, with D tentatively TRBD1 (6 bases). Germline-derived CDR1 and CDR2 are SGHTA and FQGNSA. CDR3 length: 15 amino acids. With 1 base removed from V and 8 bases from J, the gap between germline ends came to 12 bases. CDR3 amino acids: CASSLDGGYDSPLHF. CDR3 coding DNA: TGTGCCAGCAGCTTAGACGGGGGCTACGATTCACCCCTCCACTTT.

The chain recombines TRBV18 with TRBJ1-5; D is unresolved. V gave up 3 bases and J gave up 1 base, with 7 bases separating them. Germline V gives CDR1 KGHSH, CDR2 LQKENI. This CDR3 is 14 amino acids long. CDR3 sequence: CASSPSGSNQPQHF. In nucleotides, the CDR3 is TGTGCCAGCTCACCCTCGGGGAGCAATCAGCCCCAGCATTTT.

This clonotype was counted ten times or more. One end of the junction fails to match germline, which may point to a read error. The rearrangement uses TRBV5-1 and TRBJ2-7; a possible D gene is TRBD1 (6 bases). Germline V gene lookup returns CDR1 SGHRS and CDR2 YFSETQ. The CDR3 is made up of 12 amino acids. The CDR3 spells CASSLDGTYSRF. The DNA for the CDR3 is TGCGCCAGCAGCTTGGACGGGACATATTCCCGCTTC.

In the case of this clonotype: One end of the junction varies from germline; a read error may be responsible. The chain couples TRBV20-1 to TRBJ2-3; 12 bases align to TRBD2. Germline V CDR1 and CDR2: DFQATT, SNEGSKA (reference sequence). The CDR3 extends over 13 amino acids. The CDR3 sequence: CRASGGAADTQYF. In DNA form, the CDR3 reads TGCAGAGCTAGCGGGGGGGCGGCAGATACGCAGTATTTT.

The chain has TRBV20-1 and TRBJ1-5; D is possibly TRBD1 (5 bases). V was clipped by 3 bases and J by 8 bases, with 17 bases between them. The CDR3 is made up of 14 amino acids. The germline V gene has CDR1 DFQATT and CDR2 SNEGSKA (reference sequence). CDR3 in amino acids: CSASPGAGWKPQHF. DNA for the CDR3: TGCAGTGCTAGCCCTGGGGCAGGGTGGAAGCCCCAGCATTTT.

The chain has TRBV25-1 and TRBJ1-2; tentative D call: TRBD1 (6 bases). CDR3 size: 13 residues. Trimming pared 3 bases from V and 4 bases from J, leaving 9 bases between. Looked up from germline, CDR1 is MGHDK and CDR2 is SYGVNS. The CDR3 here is CASSEDSPYGYTF. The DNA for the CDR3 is TGTGCCAGCAGTGAGGACAGCCCCTATGGCTACACCTTC.

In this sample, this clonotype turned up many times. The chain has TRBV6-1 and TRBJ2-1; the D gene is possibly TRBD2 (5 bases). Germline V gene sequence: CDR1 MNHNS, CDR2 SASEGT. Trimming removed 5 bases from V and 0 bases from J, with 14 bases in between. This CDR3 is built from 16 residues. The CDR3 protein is CASSISSWISYNEQFF. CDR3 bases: TGTGCCAGCAGTATTTCTAGCTGGATCTCCTACAATGAGCAGTTCTTC.